This is a list of T cell receptor beta chains from one sample in a study of post-analysis software for immune sequencing data. Each CDR3 protein gets one entry after TCRdb re-called the PCR reads with MiXCR. The sample records 750,000 to 950,000 distinct CDR3 sequences, approximately 57% being singletons. The sample was blood. The receptors here all came from a girl aged 5 to 17 with multiple sclerosis. Both conserved end residues are part of each CDR3. A D gene is named only where the DNA matches it firmly. Some rows mark clone size as missing; the rest say once, few, many or name a class of expanded clone.

v_call: TRBV6-1; j_call: TRBJ2-7; d_call: -; clone_size: -; cdr3_aa: CASSVEGYYEQYF; cdr3_nt: TGTGCCAGCAGTGTAGAGGGGTACTACGAGCAGTACTTC
v_call: TRBV3-1; j_call: TRBJ1-2; d_call: -; clone_size: -; cdr3_aa: CASSQDNSPAHYGYTF; cdr3_nt: TGTGCCAGCAGCCAAGATAATAGTCCAGCTCACTATGGCTACACCTTC
v_call: TRBV7-3; j_call: TRBJ2-5; d_call: TRBD2; clone_size: few; cdr3_aa: CASSLRASGSETQYF; cdr3_nt: TGTGCCAGCAGCTTAAGAGCTAGCGGGAGTGAGACCCAGTACTTC
v_call: TRBV5-6; j_call: TRBJ1-2; d_call: TRBD1; clone_size: -; cdr3_aa: CASSSTGTGEGYTF; cdr3_nt: TGTGCCAGCAGCTCGACCGGGACAGGGGAAGGCTACACCTTC
v_call: TRBV5-1; j_call: TRBJ2-5; d_call: -; clone_size: -; cdr3_aa: CASSPGLRGETQYF; cdr3_nt: TGCGCCAGCAGCCCCGGACTGAGAGGAGAGACCCAGTACTTC
v_call: TRBV2; j_call: TRBJ2-2; d_call: -; clone_size: -; cdr3_aa: CASKGPGELFF; cdr3_nt: TGTGCCAGCAAAGGTCCCGGGGAGCTGTTTTTT
v_call: TRBV5-1; j_call: TRBJ2-6; d_call: -; clone_size: -; cdr3_aa: CASSPSRQGNSGANVLTF; cdr3_nt: TGCGCCAGCAGTCCCTCCCGGCAGGGAAACTCTGGGGCCAACGTCCTGACTTTC
v_call: TRBV13; j_call: TRBJ2-1; d_call: -; clone_size: few; cdr3_aa: CASSLALMNEQFF; cdr3_nt: TGTGCCAGCAGCCTCGCCCTCATGAATGAGCAGTTCTTC
v_call: TRBV7-7; j_call: TRBJ2-3; d_call: -; clone_size: once; cdr3_aa: CTSSLAPGAKDTQYF; cdr3_nt: TGTACCAGTAGCTTAGCCCCCGGTGCAAAGGATACGCAGTATTTT
v_call: TRBV10-3; j_call: TRBJ2-7; d_call: -; clone_size: -; cdr3_aa: CAISESGGVMDEQYF; cdr3_nt: TGTGCCATCAGTGAGTCGGGGGGCGTGATGGACGAGCAGTACTTC
v_call: TRBV6-5; j_call: TRBJ2-7; d_call: TRBD2; clone_size: once; cdr3_aa: CASTASGRDYEQYF; cdr3_nt: TGTGCCAGCACCGCTAGCGGGAGAGACTACGAGCAGTACTTC
v_call: TRBV20-1; j_call: TRBJ1-2; d_call: -; clone_size: -; cdr3_aa: CSASGRPGHSYYGYIF; cdr3_nt: TGCAGTGCTAGTGGTCGCCCGGGACACTCGTACTATGGCTACATCTTC
v_call: TRBV5-1; j_call: TRBJ1-4; d_call: -; clone_size: -; cdr3_aa: CASSLASGLNEKLFF; cdr3_nt: TGCGCCAGCAGCTTGGCCTCAGGCCTTAATGAAAAACTGTTTTTT
v_call: TRBV3-1; j_call: TRBJ1-5; d_call: -; clone_size: few; cdr3_aa: CASSQDGGGNQPQHF; cdr3_nt: TGTGCCAGCAGCCAAGACGGAGGGGGCAATCAGCCCCAGCATTTT
v_call: TRBV11-1; j_call: TRBJ2-7; d_call: TRBD2; clone_size: -; cdr3_aa: CASSLEVSWGLPSSYEQYF; cdr3_nt: TGTGCCAGCAGCTTAGAAGTCTCGTGGGGACTACCCAGCTCCTACGAGCAGTACTTC
v_call: TRBV20-1; j_call: TRBJ2-7; d_call: TRBD1; clone_size: -; cdr3_aa: CSAEDRFYEQYF; cdr3_nt: TGCAGTGCTGAGGACAGGTTCTACGAGCAGTACTTC
v_call: TRBV21-1; j_call: TRBJ2-7; d_call: -; clone_size: few; cdr3_aa: CASSKGGQVTYEQYF; cdr3_nt: TGTGCCAGCAGCAAAGGGGGACAGGTAACCTACGAGCAGTACTTC
v_call: TRBV5-1; j_call: TRBJ2-7; d_call: -; clone_size: -; cdr3_aa: CASSHLRHEQYF; cdr3_nt: TGCGCCAGCAGCCACCTTCGACACGAGCAGTACTTC
v_call: TRBV20-1; j_call: TRBJ1-1; d_call: TRBD1; clone_size: -; cdr3_aa: CSARETGAGGAFF; cdr3_nt: TGCAGTGCTAGAGAGACAGGGGCGGGTGGGGCTTTCTTT
v_call: TRBV7-9; j_call: TRBJ2-7; d_call: TRBD1; clone_size: few; cdr3_aa: CASSPSPGQGSYEQYF; cdr3_nt: TGTGCCAGCAGCCCATCCCCCGGACAGGGCTCCTACGAGCAGTACTTC
v_call: TRBV12-3/TRBV12-4; j_call: TRBJ2-7; d_call: TRBD2; clone_size: many; cdr3_aa: CASSFGRGEQYF; cdr3_nt: TGTGCCAGCAGTTTTGGGCGGGGGGAGCAGTACTTC
v_call: TRBV6-2/TRBV6-3; j_call: TRBJ2-1; d_call: -; clone_size: -; cdr3_aa: CASATQQTSTNEQFF; cdr3_nt: TGTGCCAGCGCGACGCAGCAGACCTCTACCAATGAGCAGTTCTTC
v_call: TRBV6-5; j_call: TRBJ1-1; d_call: -; clone_size: -; cdr3_aa: CASSQTPRLGTEAFF; cdr3_nt: TGTGCCAGCAGTCAAACACCAAGACTGGGCACTGAAGCTTTCTTT
v_call: TRBV29-1; j_call: TRBJ2-1; d_call: -; clone_size: -; cdr3_aa: CSVEDERIVDHSYNEQFF; cdr3_nt: TGCAGCGTTGAAGATGAGAGGATAGTAGATCACTCCTACAATGAGCAGTTCTTC
v_call: TRBV2; j_call: TRBJ1-2; d_call: -; clone_size: -; cdr3_aa: CASSVRGRLAGGYTF; cdr3_nt: TGTGCCAGCAGTGTCAGGGGAAGGCTTGCCGGTGGCTACACCTTC
v_call: TRBV5-8; j_call: TRBJ2-1; d_call: TRBD2; clone_size: -; cdr3_aa: CASSLVILVGGAVSYNEQFF; cdr3_nt: TGTGCCAGCAGCTTGGTGATTCTAGTGGGAGGGGCGGTTAGCTACAATGAGCAGTTCTTC
v_call: TRBV6-1; j_call: TRBJ2-1; d_call: -; clone_size: -; cdr3_aa: CASSPRGATVSYNEQFF; cdr3_nt: TGTGCCAGCAGCCCCCGGGGAGCGACTGTTTCCTACAATGAGCAGTTCTTC
v_call: TRBV20-1; j_call: TRBJ2-5; d_call: -; clone_size: -; cdr3_aa: CSAIPGDREAETQYF; cdr3_nt: TGCAGTGCTATTCCCGGTGACAGGGAGGCGGAGACCCAGTACTTC
v_call: TRBV6-4; j_call: TRBJ1-5; d_call: -; clone_size: -; cdr3_aa: CASSDSTENQPQHF; cdr3_nt: TGTGCCAGCAGTGACTCGACCGAGAATCAGCCCCAGCATTTT
v_call: TRBV5-1; j_call: TRBJ2-7; d_call: TRBD2; clone_size: -; cdr3_aa: CASSAGLAGGTYEQYF; cdr3_nt: TGCGCCAGCAGCGCGGGACTAGCGGGAGGAACCTACGAGCAGTACTTC
v_call: TRBV12-3/TRBV12-4; j_call: TRBJ2-5; d_call: -; clone_size: -; cdr3_aa: CASSRSLSGETQYF; cdr3_nt: TGTGCCAGCAGCCGCTCGCTAAGCGGAGAGACCCAGTACTTC
v_call: TRBV2; j_call: TRBJ2-6; d_call: -; clone_size: -; cdr3_aa: CASSETNLSGANVLTF; cdr3_nt: TGTGCCAGCAGTGAGACTAACCTCTCTGGGGCCAACGTCCTGACTTTC
v_call: TRBV20-1; j_call: TRBJ2-7; d_call: TRBD2; clone_size: few; cdr3_aa: CSARAPSGGDHYEQYF; cdr3_nt: TGCAGTGCTAGAGCGCCTAGCGGGGGGGACCACTACGAGCAGTACTTC
v_call: TRBV6-6; j_call: TRBJ2-7; d_call: -; clone_size: few; cdr3_aa: CASSYGEDYEQYF; cdr3_nt: TGTGCCAGCAGTTACGGGGAGGACTACGAGCAGTACTTC
v_call: TRBV12-3/TRBV12-4; j_call: TRBJ2-7; d_call: TRBD1; clone_size: once; cdr3_aa: CASSRRRDRGYEQYF; cdr3_nt: TGTGCCAGCAGTCGACGCCGGGACAGGGGTTACGAGCAGTACTTC
v_call: TRBV3-1; j_call: TRBJ1-2; d_call: -; clone_size: -; cdr3_aa: CASSPGTSLGYTF; cdr3_nt: TGTGCCAGCAGCCCCGGGACAAGCTTGGGCTACACCTTC
v_call: TRBV29-1; j_call: TRBJ2-1; d_call: TRBD1; clone_size: -; cdr3_aa: CSVVITGGPYNEQFF; cdr3_nt: TGCAGCGTTGTAATCACAGGGGGGCCCTACAATGAGCAGTTCTTC
v_call: TRBV28; j_call: TRBJ2-4; d_call: -; clone_size: -; cdr3_aa: CASSPLQGNIQYF; cdr3_nt: TGTGCCAGTTCCCCCTTGCAGGGAAACATTCAGTACTTC
v_call: TRBV7-2; j_call: TRBJ2-5; d_call: -; clone_size: -; cdr3_aa: CASSRGHQETQYF; cdr3_nt: TGTGCCAGCAGCCGGGGACACCAAGAGACCCAGTACTTC
v_call: TRBV6-4; j_call: TRBJ2-5; d_call: -; clone_size: -; cdr3_aa: CASEQGYGQAYHWYQETQYF; cdr3_nt: TGTGCCAGCGAACAGGGCTATGGGCAGGCTTATCACTGGTACCAAGAGACCCAGTACTTC
v_call: TRBV5-6; j_call: TRBJ2-1; d_call: -; clone_size: many; cdr3_aa: CASSLGQFYNEQFF; cdr3_nt: TGTGCCAGCAGCTTGGGACAGTTCTACAATGAGCAGTTCTTC
v_call: TRBV4-1; j_call: TRBJ2-5; d_call: -; clone_size: -; cdr3_aa: CASSQEQVGETQYF; cdr3_nt: TGCGCCAGCAGCCAAGAACAAGTAGGAGAGACCCAGTACTTC
v_call: TRBV6-6; j_call: TRBJ1-1; d_call: -; clone_size: -; cdr3_aa: CASSYLRGWENTEAFF; cdr3_nt: TGTGCCAGCAGTTACTTACGCGGCTGGGAGAACACTGAAGCTTTCTTT
v_call: TRBV29-1; j_call: TRBJ1-2; d_call: -; clone_size: -; cdr3_aa: CSVEAGLMDSSYGYTF; cdr3_nt: TGCAGCGTTGAAGCCGGGCTTATGGACTCCTCCTATGGCTACACCTTC
v_call: TRBV20-1; j_call: TRBJ2-7; d_call: TRBD2; clone_size: -; cdr3_aa: CNARGVAGPGEQYF; cdr3_nt: TGCAATGCTAGAGGGGTAGCGGGTCCCGGGGAGCAGTACTTC
v_call: TRBV28; j_call: TRBJ1-2; d_call: -; clone_size: few; cdr3_aa: CASSLPASNYGYTF; cdr3_nt: TGTGCCAGCAGTTTACCAGCTTCTAACTATGGCTACACCTTC